This TCR beta chain was identified in a study of cytomegalovirus exposure and HLA in healthy donors. Turning to this clone: Its antigen is not known.

Primers: 60 Vbeta forward and 13 Jbeta reverse. The data were produced by immunoSEQ multiplex PCR, yet TCRdb's version contains in-frame clones alone and is incomplete. This sample has over 150,000 clones; about two thirds occur once, and the top ten carry just under 4.5%. The CDR3 is 15 residues long. V was shortened by 0 bases and J by 7 bases, with 15 bases between the two germline ends. Per the germline V gene, CDR1 is LGHNA and CDR2 is YNFKEQ. Study observations and caveats: An assumption of roughly uniform sequencing depth across donors underlay the presence/absence analyses.

Sequenced material: PBMCs. V is TRBV4-2 and J is TRBJ1-1; tentatively, D is TRBD1 (6 bases). This sequence originates from a woman between 18 and 29 years old in good health and CMV-seropositive. DNA of the CDR3: TGTGCCAGCAGCCAAGATGGGAGGGGGTGGCTTGAAGCTTTCTTT. Translating it yields CASSQDGRGWLEAFF.